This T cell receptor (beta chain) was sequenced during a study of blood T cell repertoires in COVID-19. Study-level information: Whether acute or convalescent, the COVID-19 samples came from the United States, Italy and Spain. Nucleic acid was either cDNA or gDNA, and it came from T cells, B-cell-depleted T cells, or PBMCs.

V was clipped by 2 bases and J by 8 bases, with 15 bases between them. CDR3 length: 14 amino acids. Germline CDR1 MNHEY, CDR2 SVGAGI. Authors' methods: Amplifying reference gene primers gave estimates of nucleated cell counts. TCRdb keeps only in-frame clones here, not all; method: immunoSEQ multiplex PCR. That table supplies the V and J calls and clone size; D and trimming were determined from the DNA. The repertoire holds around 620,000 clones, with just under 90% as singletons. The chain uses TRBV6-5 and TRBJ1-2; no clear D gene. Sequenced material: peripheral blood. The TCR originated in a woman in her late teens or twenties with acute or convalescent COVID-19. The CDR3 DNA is TGTGCCAGCAGTTACGGAGTCAGTGTTAACGGCTACACCTTC. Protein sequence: CASSYGVSVNGYTF.